The rows below give T cell receptor beta chains drawn from one sample of a study of blood T cell repertoires in COVID-19. TCRdb's table, derived via immunoSEQ multiplex PCR, lists solely in-frame clones and lacks some. The data contain fewer than 400,000 clones, less than 85% of them singletons. The sequenced sample was peripheral blood. These receptors were taken from a woman aged 18-29 years with acute or convalescent COVID-19. Each CDR3 is given with its conserved first and last residue. Fields, in order: V gene, J gene, clone size, D gene, CDR3 DNA, CDR3 protein. D genes are given only for firm matches. Only part of the rows carry a size: once, few, many, or a class if the clone is expanded.

v_gene: TRBV2
j_gene: TRBJ1-3
abundance: -
d_gene: -
CDR3nt: TGTGCCAGCAGTGAAATCGGGGCAGGGAGGGAAAACACCATATATTTT
CDR3aa: CASSEIGAGRENTIYF

v_gene: TRBV2
j_gene: TRBJ2-5
abundance: -
d_gene: -
CDR3nt: TGTGCCAGCAGTGAATTGAGGTCAGGGGCCCAGACCCAGTACTTC
CDR3aa: CASSELRSGAQTQYF

v_gene: TRBV24-1
j_gene: TRBJ2-3
abundance: -
d_gene: TRBD1
CDR3nt: TGTGCCACCAGTAGCGGACAGGGTCGCACAGATACGCAGTATTTT
CDR3aa: CATSSGQGRTDTQYF

v_gene: TRBV24-1
j_gene: TRBJ2-7
abundance: -
d_gene: -
CDR3nt: TGTGCCACCAGTGCGCCAATGTGGCCCTACGAGCAGTACTTC
CDR3aa: CATSAPMWPYEQYF

v_gene: TRBV5-1
j_gene: TRBJ1-6
abundance: -
d_gene: -
CDR3nt: TGCGCCAGCAGCTTGTTGGCGGGAGATTCACCCCTCCACTTT
CDR3aa: CASSLLAGDSPLHF

v_gene: TRBV6-5
j_gene: TRBJ1-1
abundance: few
d_gene: -
CDR3nt: TGTGCCAGCAGTTACGGGGGGAGGTACGGGGGCACTGAAGCTTTCTTT
CDR3aa: CASSYGGRYGGTEAFF

v_gene: TRBV18
j_gene: TRBJ1-1
abundance: -
d_gene: -
CDR3nt: TGTGCCAGCTCACCACAGGGGGAGAACACTGAAGCTTTCTTT
CDR3aa: CASSPQGENTEAFF

v_gene: TRBV30
j_gene: TRBJ1-6
abundance: -
d_gene: -
CDR3nt: TGTGCCTGGCTGAACAGGAATTCACCCCTCCACTTT
CDR3aa: CAWLNRNSPLHF

v_gene: TRBV7-3
j_gene: TRBJ2-3
abundance: -
d_gene: TRBD2
CDR3nt: TGTGCCAGCAGCCGAGGGACTAGCGGTTACACAGATACGCAGTATTTT
CDR3aa: CASSRGTSGYTDTQYF

v_gene: TRBV12-3/TRBV12-4
j_gene: TRBJ2-1
abundance: -
d_gene: TRBD2
CDR3nt: TGTGCCAGCAGTTCCCAGCGGGAGTCTGAGCAGTTCTTC
CDR3aa: CASSSQRESEQFF

v_gene: TRBV14
j_gene: TRBJ1-5
abundance: -
d_gene: -
CDR3nt: TGTGCCAGCAGCCAAATCCAGCGGACCCTGCCTCCATGCTCACTGTGTAGCAATCAGCCCCAGCATTTT
CDR3aa: CASSQIQRTLPPCSLCSNQPQHF

v_gene: TRBV5-6
j_gene: TRBJ1-1
abundance: -
d_gene: TRBD1
CDR3nt: TGTGCCAGCAGCTTGGGGCCAGGGGGCTCGGTCTCTGAAGCTTTCTTT
CDR3aa: CASSLGPGGSVSEAFF

v_gene: TRBV6-1
j_gene: TRBJ2-2
abundance: -
d_gene: -
CDR3nt: TGTGCCAGCAGTGAACAGGGATGGACCGGGGAGCTGTTTTTT
CDR3aa: CASSEQGWTGELFF

v_gene: TRBV24-1
j_gene: TRBJ1-6
abundance: -
d_gene: TRBD1
CDR3nt: TGTGCCACCAGTGACGACAGGGAAAATTCACCCCTCCACTTT
CDR3aa: CATSDDRENSPLHF

v_gene: TRBV6-5
j_gene: TRBJ2-5
abundance: -
d_gene: TRBD1
CDR3nt: TGTGCCAGCAGCCGTGACAGGGGAGAGACCCAGTACTTC
CDR3aa: CASSRDRGETQYF

v_gene: TRBV5-1
j_gene: TRBJ2-2
abundance: -
d_gene: -
CDR3nt: TGCGCCAGCAACAATATCCAGGGGGGCACCACCGGGGAGCTGTTTTTT
CDR3aa: CASNNIQGGTTGELFF

v_gene: TRBV7-3
j_gene: TRBJ2-1
abundance: -
d_gene: TRBD2
CDR3nt: TGTGCCAGCAGCTCCCCGGGACTAGCGGGAGGCAATGAGCAGTTCTTC
CDR3aa: CASSSPGLAGGNEQFF

v_gene: TRBV19
j_gene: TRBJ1-1
abundance: -
d_gene: TRBD1
CDR3nt: TGTGCCAGTAGACAAGGGACAGGGGGGATGAACACTGAAGCTTTCTTT
CDR3aa: CASRQGTGGMNTEAFF